The present TCR beta chain was sequenced within a study of shared clonotypes between healthy human individuals. Running of the assay took place at deep level. The assay was immunoSEQ multiplex PCR, and TCRdb's table has in-frame clones only and misses some. The data hold hundreds of thousands of clones, with approximately 95% observed a single time. In the naive CD8 group, cells lacked CD45RO and were positively selected for CCR7, so terminally differentiated effector memory CD45RA+ cells were left out. The V and J ends lost 2 bases and 0 bases, in that order; junction bases with no gene match: 6. The CDR3 spans 16 residues. Germline values: CDR1 WSHSY, CDR2 SAAADI. Whole-study results and caveats: A generally larger estimated richness was seen in naive subsets than in memory subsets.

A word on this clone: The antigen is not known.

Sequenced sample: naive CD8+ T cells sorted from blood. V gene TRBV10-2 combines with J gene TRBJ2-5; 7 nucleotides match TRBD2. The TCR sequence derives from a woman aged 25 to 39 in good health. The CDR3 DNA reads TGCGCCAGCAGTGAGGGGCTAGCGGCGTACCAAGAGACCCAGTACTTC. Translation: CASSEGLAAYQETQYF.